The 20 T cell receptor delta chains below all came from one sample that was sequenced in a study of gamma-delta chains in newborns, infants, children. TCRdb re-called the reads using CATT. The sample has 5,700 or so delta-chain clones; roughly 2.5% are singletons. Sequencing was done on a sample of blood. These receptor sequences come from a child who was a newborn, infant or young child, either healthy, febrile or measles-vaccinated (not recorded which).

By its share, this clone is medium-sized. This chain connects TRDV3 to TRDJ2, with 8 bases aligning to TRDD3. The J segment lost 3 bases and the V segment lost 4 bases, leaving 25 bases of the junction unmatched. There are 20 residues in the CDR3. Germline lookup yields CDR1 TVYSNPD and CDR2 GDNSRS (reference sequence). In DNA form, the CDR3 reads TGTGCCTCCCCCGGGGTGACGATCGGGTGGGGGGATAGAGTGACAGCACAACTCTTCTTT. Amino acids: CASPGVTIGWGDRVTAQLFF. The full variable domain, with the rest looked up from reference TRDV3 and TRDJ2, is CDKVTQSSPDQTVASGSEVVLLCTYDTVYSNPDLFWYRIRPDYSFQFVFYGDNSRSEGADFTQGRFSVKHILTQKAFHLVISPVRTEDSATYYCASPGVTIGWGDRVTAQLFFGKGTQLIVEP.

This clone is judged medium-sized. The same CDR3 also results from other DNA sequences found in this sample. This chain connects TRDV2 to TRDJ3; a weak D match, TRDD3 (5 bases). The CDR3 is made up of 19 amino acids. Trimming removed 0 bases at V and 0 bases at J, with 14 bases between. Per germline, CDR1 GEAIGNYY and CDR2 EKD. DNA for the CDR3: TGTGCCTGTGACACCGCCGGGGGTTATAGCTCCTGGGACACCCGACAGATGTTTTTC. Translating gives CACDTAGGYSSWDTRQMFF.

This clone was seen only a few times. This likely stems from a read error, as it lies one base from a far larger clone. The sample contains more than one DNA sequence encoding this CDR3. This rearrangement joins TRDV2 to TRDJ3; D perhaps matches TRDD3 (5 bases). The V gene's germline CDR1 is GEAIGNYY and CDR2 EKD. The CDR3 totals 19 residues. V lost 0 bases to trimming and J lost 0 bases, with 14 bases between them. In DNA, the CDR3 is TGTGCCTGTGACACCTGGGGAACCCTCTCCTCCTGGGACACCCGACAGATGTTTTTC. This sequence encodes CACDTWGTLSSWDTRQMFF.

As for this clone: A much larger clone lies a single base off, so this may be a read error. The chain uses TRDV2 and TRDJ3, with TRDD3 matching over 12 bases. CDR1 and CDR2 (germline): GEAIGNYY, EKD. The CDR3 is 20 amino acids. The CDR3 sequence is CAGDTVLGDTRSWDTRQMFF. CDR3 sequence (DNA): TGTGCCGGTGACACCGTACTGGGGGATACTCGCTCCTGGGACACCCGACAGATGTTTTTC.

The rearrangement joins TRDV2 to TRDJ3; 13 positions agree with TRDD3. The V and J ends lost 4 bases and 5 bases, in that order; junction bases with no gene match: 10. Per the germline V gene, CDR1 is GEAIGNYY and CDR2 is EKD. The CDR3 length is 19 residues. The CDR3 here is CACDPVLGDTPRDTRQMFF. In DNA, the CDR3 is TGTGCCTGTGATCCAGTACTGGGGGATACGCCCCGGGACACCCGACAGATGTTTTTC.

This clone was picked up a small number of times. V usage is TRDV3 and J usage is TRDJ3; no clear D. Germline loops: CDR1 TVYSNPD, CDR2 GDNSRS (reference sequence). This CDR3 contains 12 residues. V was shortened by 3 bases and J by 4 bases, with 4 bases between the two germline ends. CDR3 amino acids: CALQWDTRQMFF. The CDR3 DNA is TGTGCCTTGCAATGGGACACCCGACAGATGTTTTTC.

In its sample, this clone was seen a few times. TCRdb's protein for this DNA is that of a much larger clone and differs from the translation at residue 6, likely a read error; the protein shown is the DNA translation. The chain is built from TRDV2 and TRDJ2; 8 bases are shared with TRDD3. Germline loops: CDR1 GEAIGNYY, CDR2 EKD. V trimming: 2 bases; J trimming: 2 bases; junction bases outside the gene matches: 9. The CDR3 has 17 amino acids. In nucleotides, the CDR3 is TGTGCCTGTGACATACCGGGGGATAATTCGTTGACAGCACAACTCTTCTTT. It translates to CACDIPGDNSLTAQLFF.

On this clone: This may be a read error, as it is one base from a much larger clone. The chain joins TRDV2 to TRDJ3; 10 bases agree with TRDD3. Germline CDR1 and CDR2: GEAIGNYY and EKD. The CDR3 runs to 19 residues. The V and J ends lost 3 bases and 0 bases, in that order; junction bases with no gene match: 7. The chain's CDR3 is CACDAVLGDRSWDTRQMFF. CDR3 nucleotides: TGTGCCTGTGACGCCGTACTGGGGGATCGCTCCTGGGACACCCGACAGATGTTTTTC.

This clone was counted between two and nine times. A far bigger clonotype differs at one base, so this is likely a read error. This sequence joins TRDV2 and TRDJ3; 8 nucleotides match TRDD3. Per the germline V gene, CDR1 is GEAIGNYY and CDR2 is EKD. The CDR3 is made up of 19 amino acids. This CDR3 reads CACGTWGTLSSWDTRQMFF. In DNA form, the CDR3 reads TGTGCCTGTGGCACCTGGGGGACCCTCTCCTCCTGGGACACCCGACAGATGTTTTTC.

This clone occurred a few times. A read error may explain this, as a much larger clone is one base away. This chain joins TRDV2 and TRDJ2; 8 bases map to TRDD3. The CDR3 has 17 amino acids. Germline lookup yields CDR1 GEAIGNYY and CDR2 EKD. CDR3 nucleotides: TGTGCCTGTGACACATACTGGGGGTCTTCTTTGACAGCACAACCCTTCTTT. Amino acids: CACDTYWGSSLTAQPFF.

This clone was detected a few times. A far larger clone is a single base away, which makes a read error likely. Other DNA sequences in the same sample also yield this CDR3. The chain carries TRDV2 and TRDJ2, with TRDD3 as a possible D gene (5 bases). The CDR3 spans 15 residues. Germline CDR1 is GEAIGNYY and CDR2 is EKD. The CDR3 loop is CACDNLGDKAAQLFF. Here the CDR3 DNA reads TGCGCCTGTGACAACCTGGGCGATAAGGCAGCACAACTCTTCTTT.

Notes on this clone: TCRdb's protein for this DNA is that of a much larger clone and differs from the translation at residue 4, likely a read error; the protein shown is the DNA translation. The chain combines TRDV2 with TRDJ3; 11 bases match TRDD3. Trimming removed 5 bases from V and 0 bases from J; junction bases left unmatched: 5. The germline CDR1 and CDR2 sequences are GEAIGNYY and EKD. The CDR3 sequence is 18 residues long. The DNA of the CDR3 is TGTGCCTGTGCCATACTGGGGGATAACTCCTGGGACACCCGACAGATGTTTTTC. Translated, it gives CACAILGDNSWDTRQMFF.

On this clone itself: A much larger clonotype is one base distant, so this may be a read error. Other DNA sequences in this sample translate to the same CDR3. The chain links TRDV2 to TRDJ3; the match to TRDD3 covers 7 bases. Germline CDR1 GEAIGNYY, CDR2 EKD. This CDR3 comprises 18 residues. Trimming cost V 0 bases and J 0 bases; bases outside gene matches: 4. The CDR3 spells CACDTAGYSSWDTRQMFF. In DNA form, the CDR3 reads TGTGCCTGTGACACCGCGGGATACAGCTCCTGGGACACCCGACAGATGTTTTTC.

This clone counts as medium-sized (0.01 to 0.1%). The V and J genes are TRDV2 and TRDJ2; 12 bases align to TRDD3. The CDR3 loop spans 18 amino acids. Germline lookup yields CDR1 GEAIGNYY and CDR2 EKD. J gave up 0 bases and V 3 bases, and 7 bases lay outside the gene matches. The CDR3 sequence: CACDGLLGDTTLTAQLFF. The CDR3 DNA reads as TGTGCCTGTGACGGTTTACTGGGGGATACTACTTTGACAGCACAACTCTTCTTT.

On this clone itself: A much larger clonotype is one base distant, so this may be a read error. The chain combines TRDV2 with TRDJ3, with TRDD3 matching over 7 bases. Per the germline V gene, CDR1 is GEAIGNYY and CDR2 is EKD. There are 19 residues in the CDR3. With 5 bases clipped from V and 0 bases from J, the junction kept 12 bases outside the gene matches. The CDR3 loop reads CACVPAGWGYSWDTRQMFF. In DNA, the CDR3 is TGTGCCTGTGTCCCCGCCGGTTGGGGATACTCCTGGGACACCCGACAGATGTTTTTC.

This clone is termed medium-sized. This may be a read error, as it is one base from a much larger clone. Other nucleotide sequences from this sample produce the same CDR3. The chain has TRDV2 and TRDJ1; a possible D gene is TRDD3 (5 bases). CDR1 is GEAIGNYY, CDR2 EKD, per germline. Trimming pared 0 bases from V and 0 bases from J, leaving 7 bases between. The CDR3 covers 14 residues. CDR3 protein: CACDTVGYTDKLIF. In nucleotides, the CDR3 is TGTGCCTGTGACACCGTGGGGTACACCGATAAACTCATCTTT.

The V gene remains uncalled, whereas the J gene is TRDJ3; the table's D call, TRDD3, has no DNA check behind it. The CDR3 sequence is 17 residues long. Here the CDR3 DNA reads TGTGCCTGTGACACCGCCACTGGTCCCTGGGACACCCGACAGATGTTTTTC. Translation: CACDTATGPWDTRQMFF.

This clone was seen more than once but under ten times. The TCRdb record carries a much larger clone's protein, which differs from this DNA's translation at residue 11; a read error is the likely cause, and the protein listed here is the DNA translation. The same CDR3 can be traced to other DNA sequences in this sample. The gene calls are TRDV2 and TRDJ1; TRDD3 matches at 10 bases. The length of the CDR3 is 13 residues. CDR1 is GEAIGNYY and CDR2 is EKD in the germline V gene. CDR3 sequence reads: CACDTWGIHKPIF. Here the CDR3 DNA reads TGTGCCTGTGACACCTGGGGGATACATAAACCCATCTTT.

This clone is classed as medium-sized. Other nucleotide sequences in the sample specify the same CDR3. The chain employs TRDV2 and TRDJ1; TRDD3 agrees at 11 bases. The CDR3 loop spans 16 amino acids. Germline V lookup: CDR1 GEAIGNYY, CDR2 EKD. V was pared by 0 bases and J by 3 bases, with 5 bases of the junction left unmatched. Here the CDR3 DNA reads TGTGCCTGTGACACCGTTGGGGGATACGCTTCCGATAAACTCATCTTT. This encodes CACDTVGGYASDKLIF.

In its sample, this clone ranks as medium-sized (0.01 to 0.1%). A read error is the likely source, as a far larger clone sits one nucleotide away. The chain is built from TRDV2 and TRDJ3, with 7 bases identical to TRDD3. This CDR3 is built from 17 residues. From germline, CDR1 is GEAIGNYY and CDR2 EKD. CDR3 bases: TGTGCCTGTGACACCTGGGGGAGCTCCTTGGACACCCGACAGATGTTTTTC. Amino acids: CACDTWGSSLDTRQMFF.